One sample yielded the 4 T cell receptor beta chains listed below, sequenced in a study of cytomegalovirus exposure and HLA in healthy donors. PCR involved 60 Vbeta and 13 Jbeta primers. Some clones are missing from TCRdb's copy, which holds only in-frame ones; the method was immunoSEQ multiplex PCR. This repertoire comprises tens of thousands of clones; its ten largest clones make up around 2.5%. Sample: PBMCs. The receptor source for this set is a man aged 35-49 years in good health and CMV-seronegative.

V gene TRBV13 combines with J gene TRBJ2-5, with 9 bases matching TRBD1. V lost 0 bases, J lost 5 bases, and 7 bases stayed unmatched. CDR1 is PRHDT, CDR2 FYEKMQ, per germline (reference sequence). There are 16 residues in the CDR3. The CDR3 DNA reads as TGTGCCAGCAGCTTAGGCGGGACAGGGTTAGGGGAGACCCAGTACTTC. It is translated as CASSLGGTGLGETQYF.

The V and J genes are TRBV28 and TRBJ1-5, with 8 positions matching TRBD1. CDR1 MDHEN and CDR2 SYDVKM come from the germline V gene. The CDR3 runs 17 residues. J gave up 3 bases and V 1 base, and 8 bases lay outside the gene matches. This CDR3 reads CASSLFPRTGFNQPQHF. For the CDR3, the DNA is TGTGCCAGCAGTTTATTCCCCCGGACAGGGTTCAATCAGCCCCAGCATTTT. Full variable domain (remainder filled in from reference TRBV28 and TRBJ1-5): DVKVTQSSRYLVKRTGEKVFLECVQDMDHENMFWYRQDPGLGLRLIYFSYDVKMKEKGDIPEGYSVSREKKERFSLILESASTNQTSMYLCASSLFPRTGFNQPQHFGDGTRLSIL.

The chain couples TRBV2 to TRBJ1-1, with TRBD1 identical over 10 bases. The CDR3 totals 14 residues. The ends lost 6 bases at V and 1 base at J; junction bases unmatched: 2. CDR1 and CDR2 (germline): SNHLY, FYNNEI. CDR3 residues: CASRGTGANTEAFF. The CDR3 bases are TGTGCCAGCAGGGGGACAGGGGCGAACACTGAAGCTTTCTTT. The entire variable domain, with the rest obtained from reference TRBV2 and TRBJ1-1, is as follows: EPEVTQTPSHQVTQMGQEVILRCVPISNHLYFYWYRQILGQKVEFLVSFYNNEISEKSEIFDDQFSVERPDGSNFTLKIRSTKLEDSAMYFCASRGTGANTEAFFGQGTRLTVV.

The rearrangement links TRBV7-8 to TRBJ1-2; 8 bases are shared with TRBD1. V was pared by 1 base and J by 7 bases, with 5 bases of the junction left unmatched. Germline-derived CDR1 and CDR2 are SGHVS and FQNEAQ. This CDR3 contains 14 residues. The CDR3 is CASSLGDRRGGYTF. The CDR3 DNA follows: TGTGCCAGCAGCTTAGGGGACAGGCGGGGTGGCTACACCTTC.